These 9 T cell receptor beta chains came from one sample sequenced in a study of radiotherapy plus CTLA-4 blockade in lung cancer. Measured with immunoSEQ multiplex PCR; TCRdb has only the in-frame clones, and not every one. This sample yields about 110,000 clones, of which roughly four fifths are seen a single time; around 3% belongs to the top ten. This specimen was peripheral blood, taken from a patient treated with radiotherapy plus ipilimumab. Source of these receptors: a human donor with non-small cell lung cancer that progressed on radiotherapy plus ipilimumab. Some clones in this sample may be carry-over from other donors' samples.

The chain is built from TRBV5-1 and TRBJ2-7; tentative D call: TRBD1 (6 bases). V lost 2 bases to trimming and J lost 5 bases, with 14 bases between them. Germline CDR1 and CDR2: SGHRS and YFSETQ. The CDR3 sequence is 14 residues long. CDR3 coding DNA: TGCGCCAGCAGCTTAGGTCTAGGGGGTGACGAGCAGTACTTC. It encodes CASSLGLGGDEQYF.

The chain links TRBV5-5 to TRBJ2-5; TRBD1 matches at 9 bases. Germline values: CDR1 SGHKS, CDR2 YYEKEE (reference sequence). Trimming cost V 3 bases and J 3 bases; bases outside gene matches: 3. This CDR3 spans 14 amino acids. The CDR3 sequence is CASSSRTGEETQYF. In nucleotides, the CDR3 is TGTGCCAGCAGCTCCCGGACAGGGGAAGAGACCCAGTACTTC.

The rearrangement joins TRBV11-1 to TRBJ1-1; 8 bases match TRBD1. V was pared by 3 bases and J by 3 bases, with 3 bases of the junction left unmatched. From germline, CDR1 is SGHAT and CDR2 FQDESV (reference sequence). The CDR3 consists of 14 residues. DNA of the CDR3: TGTGCCAGCAGCTTTCAGGGGGCGGACACTGAAGCTTTCTTT. Translated: CASSFQGADTEAFF.

This sequence joins TRBV18 and TRBJ1-2; D is undetermined. Germline CDR1 is KGHSH and CDR2 is LQKENI. The CDR3 covers 16 residues. Trimming removed 2 bases from V and 5 bases from J, with 18 bases in between. CDR3 DNA sequence: TGTGCCAGCTCACCAGGGTTATTCGGTAACAATTATGGCTACACCTTC. Residues: CASSPGLFGNNYGYTF.

V is TRBV5-5 and J is TRBJ1-5, with a weak D call TRBD1 (5 bases). V was trimmed by 5 bases and J by 5 bases, leaving 8 bases between them. The CDR3 spans 12 residues. Germline V gene lookup returns CDR1 SGHKS and CDR2 YYEKEE (reference sequence). CDR3 amino acids: CASSLTDQPQHF. For the CDR3, the DNA is TGTGCCAGCAGTTTGACAGATCAGCCCCAGCATTTT.

This CDR3 is CASSVASGATYEQYF. The CDR3 nucleotides are TGTGCCAGCAGCGTAGCTTCCGGGGCAACCTACGAGCAGTACTTC. The chain links TRBV9 to TRBJ2-7, with D tentatively TRBD1 or TRBD2 (5 bases each). Germline assignment: CDR1 SGDLS and CDR2 YYNGEE. With 0 bases removed from V and 2 bases from J, the gap between germline ends came to 12 bases. This CDR3 spans 15 amino acids.

The rearrangement joins TRBV5-1 to TRBJ2-1; the match to TRBD2 covers 9 bases. The ends lost 0 bases at V and 5 bases at J; junction bases unmatched: 0. The CDR3 is 14 residues long. Germline V gene lookup returns CDR1 SGHRS and CDR2 YFSETQ. This CDR3 reads CASSLGGGDNEQFF. In DNA form, the CDR3 reads TGCGCCAGCAGCTTGGGCGGGGGGGACAATGAGCAGTTCTTC.

The V and J genes are TRBV19 and TRBJ2-6; 7 bases agree with TRBD1. Germline values: CDR1 LNHDA, CDR2 SQIVND (reference sequence). The CDR3 sequence is 17 residues long. Losses at the gene ends were 4 bases for V and 4 bases for J; bases not matched to a gene: 10. Here the CDR3 DNA reads TGTGCCAGTAGTACCGGGACAGCCCGAGCGGGGGCCAACGTCCTGACTTTC. Its protein is CASSTGTARAGANVLTF.

This chain links TRBV15 with TRBJ1-5; D not certain. The V gene lost 4 bases and the J gene lost 9 bases, with 19 bases spanning the gap. CDR1 is LNHNV and CDR2 is YYDKDF in the germline V gene (reference sequence). The CDR3 contains 15 residues. CDR3 region: CATSTSHGVKWPQHF. CDR3 DNA sequence: TGTGCCACCAGCACCTCTCACGGGGTAAAGTGGCCCCAGCATTTT.